The 9 T cell receptor beta chains reported below all come from one sample, sequenced in a study of early T cells in non-severe SARS-CoV-2 infection. MiXCR, applied by TCRdb to the 5' RACE reads, yields one record per CDR3 protein. The repertoire has more than 55,000 distinct CDR3 sequences, roughly 4.9% of them found once; the top ten carry approximately 3.6%. The input for sequencing was whole blood, taken at baseline. These TCRs come from an adult who was a healthcare worker with PCR-confirmed SARS-CoV-2 infection or an uninfected control (not recorded which). The donor label of this sample is uncertain.

This clonotype was seen many times. This rearrangement joins TRBV20-1 to TRBJ1-5; D call uncertain. Germline V gene lookup returns CDR1 DFQATT and CDR2 SNEGSKA (reference sequence). With 3 bases removed from V and 4 bases from J, the gap between germline ends came to 16 bases. The CDR3 is 15 residues long. Here the CDR3 reads CSASPNGVGNQPQHF. CDR3 nucleotides: TGCAGTGCTAGCCCCAACGGAGTAGGAAATCAGCCCCAGCATTTT.

This clonotype has a handful of counts. V usage is TRBV24-1 and J usage is TRBJ2-1; 7 nucleotides line up with TRBD1. From germline, CDR1 is KGHDR and CDR2 SFDVKD. The junction had 16 bases not matched to a gene; V was cut back by 7 bases and J by 5 bases. This CDR3 is 17 amino acids long. CDR3 nucleotides: TGTGCCACCAGAGGCGAGGGGGCCCGGTCACCCAACAATGAGCAGTTCTTC. Its protein is CATRGEGARSPNNEQFF.

This clonotype appeared many times. The gene calls are TRBV7-2 and TRBJ1-1; TRBD1 is a possible D gene (5 bases). This CDR3 comprises 17 residues. Germline V gene lookup returns CDR1 SGHTA and CDR2 FQGNSA. V was trimmed by 0 bases and J by 4 bases, leaving 18 bases between them. The CDR3: CASSLAGLGTGVTEAFF. CDR3 in DNA: TGTGCCAGCAGCTTAGCGGGGCTGGGAACGGGGGTCACTGAAGCTTTCTTT.

There are a few counts of this clonotype. The chain carries TRBV6-6 and TRBJ2-1; D not resolved. The V end was cut by 3 bases, the J end by 15 bases, with 12 bases between. CDR1 and CDR2 (germline): MNHNY, SVGAGI (reference sequence). This CDR3 spans 11 amino acids. The CDR3 loop is CASSYQRGWFF. CDR3 coding DNA: TGTGCCAGCAGTTATCAACGAGGCTGGTTCTTC.

The sample holds many counts of this clonotype. The chain has TRBV29-1 and TRBJ2-1, with TRBD1 as a possible D gene (5 bases). The V end lost 0 bases, the J end lost 9 bases, and 9 bases lay between the germline ends. CDR1 SQVTM and CDR2 ANQGSEA come from the germline V gene. This CDR3 region has 12 residues. CDR3 bases: TGCAGCGTTGAAGACAGGGTCGGTGAGCAGTTCTTC. Its protein product is CSVEDRVGEQFF.

This clonotype appeared many times. The gene calls are TRBV27 and TRBJ2-7; the match to TRBD1 covers 8 bases. V shed 5 bases and J 0 bases; nucleotides not matched to a gene: 0. This CDR3 is built from 13 residues. CDR1 and CDR2 (germline): MNHEY, SMNVEV (reference sequence). CDR3 protein: CASSQGASYEQYF. In DNA form, the CDR3 reads TGTGCCAGCAGTCAGGGGGCCTCCTACGAGCAGTACTTC.

This clonotype occurred many times. The chain uses TRBV3-1 and TRBJ1-5, with 10 bases lining up with TRBD1. Trimming cost V 1 base and J 4 bases; bases outside gene matches: 4. This CDR3 spans 16 amino acids. Germline assignment: CDR1 LGHDT and CDR2 YNNKEL (reference sequence). The CDR3 here is CASSQADRGSNQPQHF. The DNA of the CDR3 is TGTGCCAGCAGCCAAGCGGACAGGGGGAGTAATCAGCCCCAGCATTTT.

Many counts were recorded for this clonotype. The chain uses TRBV7-9 and TRBJ1-3, with TRBD1 as a possible D gene (6 bases). CDR1 and CDR2 from the germline V gene are SEHNR and FQNEAQ (reference sequence). Deletions cut 5 bases from V and 2 bases from J, with 10 bases between. The CDR3 covers 14 residues. CDR3 nucleotide sequence: TGTGCCAGCAGCCCCAACAGGGCTGGAAACACCATATATTTT. As protein: CASSPNRAGNTIYF.

This clonotype was counted ten times or more. The chain joins TRBV6-5 to TRBJ1-2, with D tentatively TRBD1 (6 bases). Trimming shortened V by 0 bases and J by 0 bases, and 17 bases separated the two germline ends. This CDR3 region has 18 residues. Germline values: CDR1 MNHEY, CDR2 SVGAGI. The CDR3 is CASSYSIRARGSNYGYTF. CDR3 nucleotide sequence: TGTGCCAGCAGTTACTCAATCAGGGCAAGGGGGTCTAACTATGGCTACACCTTC.